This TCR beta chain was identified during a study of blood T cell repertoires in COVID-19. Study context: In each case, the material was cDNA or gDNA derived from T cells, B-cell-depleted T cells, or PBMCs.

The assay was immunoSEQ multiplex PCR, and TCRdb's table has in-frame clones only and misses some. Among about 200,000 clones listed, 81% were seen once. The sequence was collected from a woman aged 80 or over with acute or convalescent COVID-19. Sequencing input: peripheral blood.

CDR3 amino acids: CASSDPGYTDTQYF. For the CDR3, the DNA is TGTGCCAGTAGTGACCCCGGGTACACAGATACGCAGTATTTT. The chain combines TRBV19 with TRBJ2-3; D remains ambiguous. Germline assignment: CDR1 LNHDA and CDR2 SQIVND (reference sequence). V shed 5 bases and J shed 2 bases, with 11 bases lying between them. The CDR3 totals 14 residues.